Each of the 31 T cell receptor beta chains below was sequenced from the same sample in a study of cytomegalovirus exposure and HLA in healthy donors. Sequencing was performed with immunoSEQ multiplex PCR; in TCRdb, only in-frame clones are kept and a portion is missing. The sample has fewer than 85,000 clones; around 90% are singletons. Sequenced material: PBMCs. The origin of the receptors is a woman under 30 in good health and CMV-seropositive.

This chain uses TRBV7-9 with TRBJ2-3, with 7 nucleotides matching TRBD1. The CDR3 sequence is 15 residues long. Germline CDR1 reads SEHNR; CDR2 reads FQNEAQ (reference sequence). V shed 5 bases, J shed 2 bases, and the junction held 7 bases outside the gene matches. The CDR3 protein is CASSHETGVTDTQYF. CDR3 DNA sequence: TGTGCCAGCAGCCATGAAACAGGGGTCACAGATACGCAGTATTTT.

This chain uses TRBV19 with TRBJ2-1; tentative D call: TRBD2 (6 bases). Looked up from germline, CDR1 is LNHDA and CDR2 is SQIVND (reference sequence). The ends were cut back, 6 bases at V and 1 base at J, with 16 bases in the middle. The CDR3 runs to 16 residues. CDR3 sequence reads: CASRSRDSESYNEQFF. DNA of the CDR3: TGTGCCAGTAGGTCCCGGGACTCCGAATCCTACAATGAGCAGTTCTTC.

The chain has TRBV5-1 and TRBJ1-1; TRBD1 matches 9 bases. The CDR3 has 14 amino acids. Per the germline V gene, CDR1 is SGHRS and CDR2 is YFSETQ. V shed 3 bases, J shed 5 bases, and the junction held 5 bases outside the gene matches. The CDR3 here is CASSSGQGWTEAFF. The CDR3 bases are TGCGCCAGCAGCTCCGGACAGGGGTGGACTGAAGCTTTCTTT. The full variable domain, in which reference TRBV5-1 and TRBJ1-1 provide the parts outside the CDR3, is KAGVTQTPRYLIKTRGQQVTLSCSPISGHRSVSWYQQTPGQGLQFLFEYFSETQRNKGNFPGRFSGRQFSNSRSEMNVSTLELGDSALYLCASSSGQGWTEAFFGQGTRLTVV.

The rearrangement uses TRBV28 and TRBJ1-2; 8 positions agree with TRBD1. The germline V gene has CDR1 MDHEN and CDR2 SYDVKM. The V and J ends lost 7 bases and 8 bases, in that order; junction bases with no gene match: 15. This CDR3 comprises 15 residues. CDR3 nucleotide sequence: TGTGCCAGCAACCCCCGCAGGGGGCGCCCGGGGGGCTACACCTTC. This encodes CASNPRRGRPGGYTF.

The chain combines TRBV28 with TRBJ2-5; D gene ambiguous. Germline V gene sequence: CDR1 MDHEN, CDR2 SYDVKM. V gave up 3 bases and J gave up 3 bases, with 2 bases separating them. The CDR3 is 11 residues long. CDR3 nucleotides: TGTGCCAGCAGTTTCAAAGAGACCCAGTACTTC. Translating gives CASSFKETQYF.

This chain connects TRBV18 to TRBJ2-2; D not resolved. The CDR3 is 13 amino acids. V was trimmed by 3 bases and J by 5 bases, leaving 7 bases between them. Germline V gene lookup returns CDR1 KGHSH and CDR2 LQKENI. The CDR3 region has the DNA TGTGCCAGCTCACCCGCCGGGACCGGGGAGCTGTTTTTT. It codes for CASSPAGTGELFF. Complete variable domain (other parts from reference TRBV18 and TRBJ2-2): NAGVMQNPRHLVRRRGQEARLRCSPMKGHSHVYWYRQLPEEGLKFMVYLQKENIIDESGMPKERFSAEFPKEGPSILRIQQVVRGDSAAYFCASSPAGTGELFFGEGSRLTVL.

This rearrangement joins TRBV4-3 to TRBJ2-3, with a tentative D call TRBD2 (5 bases). CDR3 size: 15 residues. V lost 1 base, J lost 3 bases, and 11 bases lay in between. Germline V lookup: CDR1 LGHNA, CDR2 YSLEER. The DNA of the CDR3 is TGCGCCAGCAGCCAAGCCCGGTCGGGGACAGATACGCAGTATTTT. As protein: CASSQARSGTDTQYF.

The chain couples TRBV6-5 to TRBJ2-5; 12 bases match TRBD2. The CDR3 covers 16 residues. The germline V gene has CDR1 MNHEY and CDR2 SVGAGI. J gave up 5 bases and V 3 bases, and 7 bases lay outside the gene matches. The CDR3 DNA is TGTGCCAGCAGTTATAAACTAGCGGGAGGTTGGGAGACCCAGTACTTC. Translated: CASSYKLAGGWETQYF.

The chain recombines TRBV28 with TRBJ2-3; 11 nucleotides align to TRBD2. The junction had 11 bases not matched to a gene; V was cut back by 5 bases and J by 4 bases. This CDR3 is built from 17 residues. The germline CDR1 and CDR2 sequences are MDHEN and SYDVKM. The CDR3 DNA reads as TGTGCCAGCAGTGCCTATAGCGGGAGGGCCGAGCCAGATACGCAGTATTTT. It encodes CASSAYSGRAEPDTQYF.

This chain joins TRBV25-1 and TRBJ1-1; D unclear. CDR1 MGHDK and CDR2 SYGVNS come from the germline V gene. The CDR3 sequence is 14 residues long. V was pared by 3 bases and J by 0 bases, with 8 bases between. The CDR3 region has the DNA TGTGCCAGCAGTGATCACGGGTTGAACACTGAAGCTTTCTTT. It codes for CASSDHGLNTEAFF.

The chain employs TRBV6-5 and TRBJ1-1; 9 nucleotides match TRBD1. This CDR3 has 15 residues. Looked up from germline, CDR1 is MNHEY and CDR2 is SVGAGI. Losses at the gene ends were 6 bases for V and 1 base for J; bases not matched to a gene: 6. For the CDR3, the DNA is TGTGCCAGCAGCCCCTGGGACAGGGAGAACACTGAAGCTTTCTTT. It yields the protein CASSPWDRENTEAFF.

V usage is TRBV11-2 and J usage is TRBJ2-3, with 7 bases lining up with TRBD1. V was pared by 6 bases and J by 0 bases, with 6 bases of the junction left unmatched. The CDR3 is 15 residues long. Germline V CDR1 and CDR2: SGHAT, FQNNGV. CDR3 sequence: CASRLDRSSTDTQYF. CDR3 nucleotides: TGTGCCAGCAGATTGGACAGGAGCAGCACAGATACGCAGTATTTT.

A single count supports this clone. The chain couples TRBV6-1 to TRBJ1-2, with TRBD1 identical over 7 bases. V dropped 6 bases and J dropped 0; count of bases not matched to a gene: 4. The CDR3 covers 14 residues. Germline values: CDR1 MNHNS, CDR2 SASEGT. The CDR3 spells CASSLQGTNYGYTF. The CDR3 region has the DNA TGTGCCAGCAGCCTACAGGGGACTAACTATGGCTACACCTTC.

The chain carries TRBV9 and TRBJ1-1; D call uncertain. The CDR3 is 15 amino acids. The V and J ends lost 4 bases and 4 bases respectively, with 17 bases between them. The germline gives CDR1 SGDLS, CDR2 YYNGEE. The CDR3: CASSPRLFDGTEAFF. The CDR3 coding sequence is TGTGCCAGCAGCCCCCGACTCTTTGATGGCACTGAAGCTTTCTTT.

This clone showed up just once. Written as DNA, the CDR3 is TGTGCCAGCAGCGTGGGACAGTTATCTGTGGGAGCTTTCTTT. This codes for CASSVGQLSVGAFF. The genes are TRBV6-5 and TRBJ1-1; 7 bases are shared with TRBD1. Looked up from germline, CDR1 is MNHEY and CDR2 is SVGAGI. The CDR3 extends over 14 amino acids. The ends lost 6 bases at V and 10 bases at J; junction bases unmatched: 14.

V usage is TRBV1 and J usage is TRBJ2-5; TRBD2 reflects the table's D call only, with no check against the DNA. TRBV1 counts as a pseudogene. CDR3 length equals 16 residues. The CDR3 nucleotides are TGCACCAGTCCCTCCCCTAGCGGGGGTAGACAAGAGACCCAGTACTTC. This translates into CTSPSPSGGRQETQYF.

V usage is TRBV7-9 and J usage is TRBJ2-7, with D perhaps TRBD1 (6 bases). CDR1 and CDR2 from the germline V gene are SEHNR and FQNEAQ (reference sequence). This CDR3 has 15 residues. V lost 1 base and J lost 3, with 13 bases in between. This CDR3 reads CASSLEGRGVYEQYF. The CDR3 nucleotides read TGTGCCAGCAGCTTAGAGGGCAGGGGTGTCTACGAGCAGTACTTC.

The chain combines TRBV5-4 with TRBJ2-1, with 8 positions matching TRBD2. Unmatched junction bases numbered 5, after V lost 5 bases and J lost 7 bases. Per the germline V gene, CDR1 is SGHNT and CDR2 is YYREEE (reference sequence). The CDR3 is made up of 13 amino acids. CDR3 amino acids: CASRAGVNNEQFF. CDR3 coding DNA: TGTGCCAGCAGAGCGGGAGTGAATAATGAGCAGTTCTTC.

DNA for the CDR3: TGTGCCAGCAGTCCCTCACCGGGGAGAGATACGCAGTATTTT. Its protein is CASSPSPGRDTQYF. The V call is TRBV6-6, the J call TRBJ2-3; tentative D call: TRBD2 (5 bases). The CDR3 is 14 residues long. Germline loops: CDR1 MNHNY, CDR2 SVGAGI (reference sequence). V lost 5 bases, J lost 5 bases, and 14 bases lay in between.

The chain carries TRBV28 and TRBJ2-7; TRBD2 might be the D (5 bases). V was pared by 3 bases and J by 4 bases, with 19 bases between. The CDR3 length is 16 residues. Germline CDR1 reads MDHEN; CDR2 reads SYDVKM. As DNA, the CDR3 is TGTGCCAGCAGTTTTTCTGGGGTAGCGAGGACTTACGAGCAGTACTTC. The encoded protein is CASSFSGVARTYEQYF. The full variable domain, rest sourced from reference TRBV28 and TRBJ2-7, is DVKVTQSSRYLVKRTGEKVFLECVQDMDHENMFWYRQDPGLGLRLIYFSYDVKMKEKGDIPEGYSVSREKKERFSLILESASTNQTSMYLCASSFSGVARTYEQYFGPGTRLTVT.

The genes are TRBV10-3 and TRBJ2-1; 13 bases agree with TRBD2. The CDR3 length is 17 residues. The germline gives CDR1 ENHRY, CDR2 SYGVKD. After removal of 2 bases from V and 2 bases from J, the junction contained 3 bases not matched to a gene. CDR3 sequence reads: CAISEPTSGRAYNEQFF. The CDR3 DNA reads TGTGCCATCAGTGAGCCCACTAGCGGGAGGGCCTACAATGAGCAGTTCTTC.

The V and J genes are TRBV10-3 and TRBJ2-1, with 14 bases matching TRBD2. Losses at the gene ends were 4 bases for V and 10 bases for J; bases not matched to a gene: 9. This CDR3 has 16 residues. Germline V lookup: CDR1 ENHRY, CDR2 SYGVKD. CDR3 region: CAISGGLAGGAGEQFF. The CDR3 coding sequence is TGTGCCATCAGTGGCGGACTAGCGGGAGGAGCCGGGGAGCAGTTCTTC.

This sequence joins TRBV11-2 and TRBJ1-1; D is possibly TRBD1 (6 bases). Trimming pared 1 base from V and 5 bases from J, leaving 11 bases between. From germline, CDR1 is SGHAT and CDR2 FQNNGV. The CDR3 runs to 14 residues. The CDR3 region has the DNA TGTGCCAGCAGCTTAGGAACAGGGTGGACTGAAGCTTTCTTT. Its protein product is CASSLGTGWTEAFF.

This sequence joins TRBV29-1 and TRBJ1-2; 7 bases are shared with TRBD1. From germline, CDR1 is SQVTM and CDR2 ANQGSEA. J was trimmed by 5 bases and V by 6 bases; bases with no gene match: 9. The CDR3 is made up of 13 amino acids. Written as DNA, the CDR3 is TGCAGCGTGAGGACAGGCGCTGCTTATGGCTACACCTTC. It is translated as CSVRTGAAYGYTF.

V and J are TRBV27 and TRBJ2-3; 10 positions match TRBD2. The CDR3 has 16 residues. CDR1 is MNHEY, CDR2 SMNVEV, per germline (reference sequence). J lost 0 bases, V lost 6 bases, and 6 bases had no gene match. CDR3 sequence: CASRAGAGGSTDTQYF. The DNA of the CDR3 is TGTGCCAGCAGGGCAGGAGCGGGAGGGAGCACAGATACGCAGTATTTT.

The chain links TRBV6-6 to TRBJ1-5; perhaps TRBD1 as D (6 bases). V was trimmed by 4 bases and J by 6 bases, leaving 10 bases between them. Germline values: CDR1 MNHNY, CDR2 SVGAGI (reference sequence). This CDR3 region has 13 residues. The CDR3 spells CASSSGETQPQHF. The CDR3 DNA is TGTGCCAGCAGTTCAGGGGAGACTCAGCCCCAGCATTTT.

The CDR3 here is CASSLGTSGKNEQYF. For the CDR3, the DNA is TGTGCCAGCAGTTTAGGGACTAGCGGGAAGAACGAGCAGTACTTC. This chain joins TRBV27 and TRBJ2-7; 13 bases align to TRBD2. This CDR3 has 15 amino acids. The germline gives CDR1 MNHEY, CDR2 SMNVEV (reference sequence). The junction had 3 bases not matched to a gene; V was cut back by 2 bases and J by 5 bases.

The chain is built from TRBV6-6 and TRBJ2-7; 8 bases fit TRBD2. This CDR3 is 15 amino acids long. Unmatched junction bases numbered 9, after V lost 7 bases and J lost 1 base. Per the germline V gene, CDR1 is MNHNY and CDR2 is SVGAGI (reference sequence). In nucleotides, the CDR3 is TGTGCCAGCACCGAAGCGGGAGTCCCTTCCTACGAGCAGTACTTC. Its translation: CASTEAGVPSYEQYF.

The gene calls are TRBV19 and TRBJ1-5; no clear D gene. Germline CDR1 LNHDA, CDR2 SQIVND (reference sequence). This CDR3 has 18 amino acids. The ends were cut back, 7 bases at V and 1 base at J, with 23 bases in the middle. CDR3 nucleotide sequence: TGTGCCAGTATTTCCCTAAAAAAAACCGGGATAAGCAATCAGCCCCAGCATTTT. Translated, it gives CASISLKKTGISNQPQHF.

The chain has TRBV18 and TRBJ1-2; 7 bases are a match to TRBD1. Germline CDR1 reads KGHSH; CDR2 reads LQKENI. V dropped 4 bases and J dropped 4; count of bases not matched to a gene: 9. This CDR3 region has 15 residues. CDR3 loop: CASSLRTGDSYGYTF. The CDR3 nucleotides are TGTGCCAGCTCACTTCGGACAGGAGATAGCTATGGCTACACCTTC. Variable domain in full (rest from reference TRBV18 and TRBJ1-2): NAGVMQNPRHLVRRRGQEARLRCSPMKGHSHVYWYRQLPEEGLKFMVYLQKENIIDESGMPKERFSAEFPKEGPSILRIQQVVRGDSAAYFCASSLRTGDSYGYTFGSGTRLTVV.

This clone came up a few times. In DNA form, the CDR3 reads TGTGCCAGCTCAACAATGACAGTATACGAGCAGTACTTC. Protein sequence: CASSTMTVYEQYF. The chain combines TRBV18 with TRBJ2-7; perhaps TRBD1 as D (5 bases). Trimming cost V 5 bases and J 4 bases, with 12 bases left between them. CDR3 length: 13 residues. Germline V gene sequence: CDR1 KGHSH, CDR2 LQKENI.